The 24 T cell receptor beta chains below were found in one sample sequenced in a study of blood T cell repertoires in COVID-19 (dated by TCRdb to 2018 to 2021). The library was produced with the immunoSEQ multiplex PCR assay. Imported from immuneACCESS, the table was reduced by TCRdb to in-frame sequences with V and J called. These copies leave out some clones; in studies compared against another copy, an unresolved V gene accounts for under half, and the cause of the remainder is not known. The sample table contains 150,000 to 200,000 clones; only one count was recorded for approximately 90% of them. The ten top clones hold nearly 0.55% of the sample. The sequencing input was peripheral blood. The receptors come from a man between 45 and 60 years old with acute or convalescent COVID-19.

With regard to this clone: Different DNA sequences within this sample yield the same CDR3. CDR3 DNA: TGTGCCAGCAGCTTGGGACAGGGAGATACGCAGTATTTT. Translation gives CASSLGQGDTQYF. V is TRBV11-3 and J is TRBJ2-3, with 9 bases lining up with TRBD1. Trimming removed 3 bases from V and 5 bases from J; junction bases left unmatched: 0. Germline-derived CDR1 and CDR2 are SGHNT and YENEEA. The length of the CDR3 is 13 residues.

The chain carries TRBV4-3 and TRBJ1-6; no clear D gene. CDR3 size: 13 residues. In germline, CDR1 is LGHNA, CDR2 YSLEER. V gave up 1 base and J gave up 7 bases, with 5 bases separating them. The CDR3 region has the DNA TGCGCCAGCAGCCAAGCGCAGAATTCACCCCTCCACTTT. This sequence encodes CASSQAQNSPLHF.

V usage is TRBV19 and J usage is TRBJ1-1, with 9 nucleotides matching TRBD1. The germline CDR1 and CDR2 sequences are LNHDA and SQIVND (reference sequence). Trimming took 3 bases from V and 0 from J; bases not matched to a gene: 8. The length of the CDR3 is 17 residues. The CDR3 sequence is CASSIGTGWSLNTEAFF. The CDR3 DNA reads as TGTGCCAGTAGTATCGGGACAGGGTGGTCTCTGAACACTGAAGCTTTCTTT. The entire variable domain, with the rest obtained from reference TRBV19 and TRBJ1-1, is as follows: DGGITQSPKYLFRKEGQNVTLSCEQNLNHDAMYWYRQDPGQGLRLIYYSQIVNDFQKGDIAEGYSVSREKKESFPLTVTSAQKNPTAFYLCASSIGTGWSLNTEAFFGQGTRLTVV.

The J gene is TRBJ2-4, the V gene TRBV5-1, with 7 nucleotides matching TRBD2. Germline-derived CDR1 and CDR2 are SGHRS and YFSETQ. This CDR3 comprises 19 residues. After removal of 4 bases from V and 0 bases from J, the junction contained 16 bases not matched to a gene. The CDR3 DNA reads as TGCGCCAGCAGCCAACGACCCGGGCTAGCGGATCAAGCCAAAAACATTCAGTACTTC. Protein product: CASSQRPGLADQAKNIQYF.

The rearrangement joins TRBV29-1 to TRBJ2-1, with 12 positions matching TRBD2. Unmatched junction bases numbered 7, after V lost 6 bases and J lost 10 bases. Germline V CDR1 and CDR2: SQVTM, ANQGSEA. This CDR3 is 13 amino acids long. DNA for the CDR3: TGCAGCGTCAGACTAGCGGGAGATGGGGAGCAGTTCTTC. This encodes CSVRLAGDGEQFF.

V and J are TRBV5-6 and TRBJ2-1; D uncertain. Germline V gives CDR1 SGHDT, CDR2 YYEEEE. Trimming removed 0 bases from V and 0 bases from J, with 7 bases in between. The CDR3 sequence is 15 residues long. The CDR3 bases are TGTGCCAGCAGCTTGGGTAGGAGCTCCTACAATGAGCAGTTCTTC. It is translated as CASSLGRSSYNEQFF.

The chain is built from TRBV27 and TRBJ1-1, with 9 bases that match TRBD1. Germline trimming cut 3 bases from V and 3 bases from J; bases unmatched to any gene: 5. CDR1 and CDR2 from the germline V gene are MNHEY and SMNVEV (reference sequence). The CDR3 is 15 residues long. The CDR3 DNA reads as TGTGCCAGCAGTTTTCACAGGGGGCGACACACTGAAGCTTTCTTT. Translated, it gives CASSFHRGRHTEAFF.

The chain combines TRBV23-1 with TRBJ2-7; TRBD2 aligns across 7 bases. TRBV23-1 is sorted into the ORF group, with uncertain function. CDR3 length: 16 residues. Trimming cost V 0 bases and J 2 bases; bases outside gene matches: 7. The CDR3 DNA is TGCGCCAGCAGTCAATCCTCTATGCTAGCGGCCTACGAGCAGTACTTC. It yields the protein CASSQSSMLAAYEQYF.

CDR3 DNA: TGTGCCAGCTCACCGGCAGGGGGGAGCTCTGGGGCCAACGTCCTGACTTTC. It codes for CASSPAGGSSGANVLTF. The chain recombines TRBV18 with TRBJ2-6, with a possible D match to TRBD1 (7 bases). V lost 3 bases and J lost 0, with 12 bases in between. Germline V CDR1 and CDR2: KGHSH, LQKENI. CDR3 length equals 17 residues.

The rearrangement joins TRBV7-9 to TRBJ2-3; 10 positions agree with TRBD1. The CDR3 contains 15 residues. V trimming: 5 bases; J trimming: 3 bases; junction bases outside the gene matches: 5. CDR1 is SEHNR and CDR2 is FQNEAQ in the germline V gene (reference sequence). Here the CDR3 reads CASSRWDRGTDTQYF. The CDR3 region has the DNA TGTGCCAGCAGCCGATGGGACAGGGGTACAGATACGCAGTATTTT.

The chain has TRBV10-3 and TRBJ2-7; tentative D call: TRBD1 (5 bases). CDR1 and CDR2 from the germline V gene are ENHRY and SYGVKD. The length of the CDR3 is 13 residues. Trimming pared 3 bases from V and 6 bases from J, leaving 12 bases between. The CDR3 region is CAISEGRDSEQYF. The CDR3 bases are TGTGCCATCAGTGAAGGCAGGGATAGCGAGCAGTACTTC.

J is TRBJ1-4 and V is TRBV7-9, with no clear D. The germline gives CDR1 SEHNR, CDR2 FQNEAQ (reference sequence). The CDR3 is 16 residues long. Between the trimmed V and J ends, which lost 1 base and 3 bases, there was a span of 12 bases. CDR3 region: CASSLGRGGANEKLFF. CDR3 nucleotide sequence: TGTGCCAGCAGCTTAGGCCGGGGTGGTGCTAATGAAAAACTGTTTTTT.

This chain links TRBV27 with TRBJ1-2, with a possible D match to TRBD1 (6 bases). Trimming took 5 bases from V and 7 from J, leaving 20 bases between them. The CDR3 runs 15 residues. Germline V gene data show CDR1 as MNHEY and CDR2 as SMNVEV (reference sequence). In nucleotides, the CDR3 is TGTGCCAGCAGTACCCTCGGGACCCCAGGGGCTGGCTACACCTTC. This translates into CASSTLGTPGAGYTF.

V gene TRBV3-1 (or the pseudogene TRBV3-2) combines with J gene TRBJ1-2; D gene ambiguous. The V end lost 1 base, the J end lost 7 bases, and 10 bases lay between the germline ends. The CDR3 spans 13 residues. Germline-derived CDR1 and CDR2 are LGHDT and YNNKEL (reference sequence). DNA of the CDR3: TGTGCCAGCAGCCAAGGCTACGCGGGTGGCTACACCTTC. Encoded protein: CASSQGYAGGYTF.

The V call is TRBV28, the J call TRBJ1-5; no clear D. The germline CDR1 and CDR2 sequences are MDHEN and SYDVKM. Trimming removed 2 bases at V and 4 bases at J, with 12 bases between. CDR3 length: 15 residues. CDR3 sequence: CASSLGTNLNQPQHF. The CDR3 DNA sequence: TGTGCCAGCAGTTTAGGCACAAATCTTAATCAGCCCCAGCATTTT.

The V call is TRBV5-1, the J call TRBJ2-3, with 11 bases matching TRBD2. Germline V gives CDR1 SGHRS, CDR2 YFSETQ. The V gene end was trimmed by 2 bases and the J gene end by 6 bases; junction bases not matched to a gene: 5. This CDR3 contains 15 residues. The CDR3 DNA reads as TGCGCCAGCAGCTTCCTAGCGGGAGGTGGGGATACGCAGTATTTT. Its protein product is CASSFLAGGGDTQYF.

This clone was recorded a few times. This sequence joins TRBV28 and TRBJ1-1, with no clear D. The V and J ends lost 5 bases and 9 bases respectively, with 7 bases between them. The CDR3 loop spans 10 amino acids. Looked up from germline, CDR1 is MDHEN and CDR2 is SYDVKM. The CDR3 is CASSRRKAFF. DNA for the CDR3: TGTGCCAGCAGTAGGAGAAAAGCTTTCTTT.

The chain recombines TRBV12-3 or TRBV12-4 with TRBJ1-1; 8 nucleotides match TRBD1. There are 13 residues in the CDR3. The V and J ends lost 5 bases and 10 bases, in that order; junction bases with no gene match: 9. CDR3 DNA: TGTGCCAGCAGTAAGGGAAACACAGGGGGAGCTTTCTTT. This translates into CASSKGNTGGAFF.

V gene TRBV7-8 combines with J gene TRBJ1-2; 7 nucleotides line up with TRBD1. Unmatched junction bases numbered 3, after V lost 1 base and J lost 1 base. CDR1 SGHVS and CDR2 FQNEAQ come from the germline V gene. The CDR3 is 15 amino acids. The CDR3 here is CASSLVRDSNYGYTF. CDR3 sequence (DNA): TGTGCCAGCAGCTTAGTTCGGGACAGTAACTATGGCTACACCTTC.

V gene TRBV9 combines with J gene TRBJ1-6, with 8 bases aligning to TRBD1. V shed 3 bases and J 6 bases; nucleotides not matched to a gene: 8. The germline CDR1 and CDR2 sequences are SGDLS and YYNGEE. This CDR3 is 16 amino acids long. As DNA, the CDR3 is TGTGCCAGCAGCGGCCCTAGACAGGGGTTTAATTCACCCCTCCACTTT. This translates into CASSGPRQGFNSPLHF.

The V gene is TRBV29-1, the J gene TRBJ2-7, with TRBD2 identical over 10 bases. Per germline, CDR1 SQVTM and CDR2 ANQGSEA. V shed 4 bases and J 0 bases; nucleotides not matched to a gene: 3. The CDR3 extends over 14 amino acids. CDR3 residues: CSVVLAGDSYEQYF. The CDR3 nucleotides read TGCAGCGTTGTCCTAGCGGGAGACTCCTACGAGCAGTACTTC.

The chain uses TRBV15 and TRBJ2-3; TRBD2 is a possible D gene (6 bases). Looked up from germline, CDR1 is LNHNV and CDR2 is YYDKDF (reference sequence). Trimming took off 3 bases at V and 0 bases at J, with 13 bases between the two ends. The CDR3 is made up of 16 amino acids. The CDR3 sequence: CATSRRIGTSTDTQYF. CDR3 coding DNA: TGTGCCACCAGCAGGCGTATCGGGACTAGCACAGATACGCAGTATTTT.

In this sample, this clone turned up a few times. This chain uses TRBV11-3 with TRBJ2-1, with TRBD2 matching 8 bases. Trimming removed 1 base from V and 4 bases from J; junction bases left unmatched: 0. The CDR3 is made up of 14 amino acids. CDR1 is SGHNT and CDR2 is YENEEA in the germline V gene. The CDR3 DNA reads as TGTGCCAGCAGCTTAGCGGGGGGGTACAATGAGCAGTTCTTC. Its translation: CASSLAGGYNEQFF.

This clone has more than one count but fewer than ten. The CDR3 here is CASSENSYEQYF. The CDR3 DNA is TGCGCCAGCAGTGAGAACAGCTACGAGCAGTACTTC. The rearrangement joins TRBV10-1 to TRBJ2-7; D unclear. Per germline, CDR1 WNHNN and CDR2 SYGVQD (reference sequence). The CDR3 is 12 residues long. Trimming took 2 bases from V and 3 from J, leaving 5 bases between them.